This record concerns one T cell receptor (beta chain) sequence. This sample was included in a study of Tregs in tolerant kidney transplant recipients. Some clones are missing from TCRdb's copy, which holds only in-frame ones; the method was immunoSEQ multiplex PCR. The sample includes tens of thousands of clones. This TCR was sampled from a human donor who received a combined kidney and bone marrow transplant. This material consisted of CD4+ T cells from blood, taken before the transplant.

The CDR3 reads CASSQTTGGYGYTF. The sequenced CDR3 bases are TGTGCCAGTAGCCAAACGACAGGGGGTTATGGC. This chain links TRBV19 with TRBJ1-2, with TRBD1 identical over 9 bases. The read gets to within 3 residues of the CDR3 end, and the germline J gene fills in the rest. CDR1 LNHDA and CDR2 SQIVND come from the germline V gene (reference sequence). There are 14 residues in the CDR3. The V segment lost 6 bases and the J segment 5 bases; nucleotides outside the gene matches: 7.